The T cell receptor (beta chain) described here comes from a study of T cell changes during pregnancy in multiple sclerosis. This clone was recorded a few times. Sequencing was performed with immunoSEQ multiplex PCR; in TCRdb, only in-frame clones are kept and a portion is missing. Among about 70,000 clones listed, around 94% were seen once. In germline, CDR1 is SGHNT, CDR2 YYREEE (reference sequence). CDR3 length: 14 amino acids. With 3 bases clipped from V and 4 bases from J, the junction kept 5 bases outside the gene matches. The V gene is TRBV5-4, the J gene TRBJ1-2; 8 positions agree with TRBD1. The source of this sequence is a female donor with multiple sclerosis, enrolled in a pregnancy study. Sequences were derived from peripheral blood, sampled in the third trimester of pregnancy. The CDR3 region is CASSYLGQVYGYTF. In DNA form, the CDR3 reads TGTGCCAGCAGCTACCTGGGACAGGTCTATGGCTACACCTTC. The entire variable domain, with the rest obtained from reference TRBV5-4 and TRBJ1-2, is as follows: ETGVTQSPTHLIKTRGQQVTLRCSSQSGHNTVSWYQQALGQGPQFIFQYYREEENGRGNFPPRFSGLQFPNYSSELNVNALELDDSALYLCASSYLGQVYGYTFGSGTRLTVV.